This T cell receptor beta chain is from a study of Ad26.COV2.S vaccination and SARS-CoV-2 variants. Study-level background: The donor was enrolled in the Ad26.COV2.S arm of the COV1001 trial.

Findings and caveats of the study: Spike-specific CD8+ and CD4+ T cell responses reportedly showed substantial breadth after vaccination. Measurements of TCR breadth and depth may have given underestimates of the total T cell responses. Researchers reported similar non-spike TCR breadth in vaccine and placebo recipients.

Specified treatment: about 20 received Ad26.COV2.S at low or high dose, single or two shots; about 5 received placebo; per-sample allocation not given. Collection of the samples took place on day 63 after the first injection of vaccine or placebo. Comments on this clone: Its antigen is not identified.

The CDR3 contains 14 residues. Germline V gives CDR1 SGHRS, CDR2 YFSETQ. The V end was cut by 1 base, the J end by 0 bases, with 5 bases between. Only in-frame clones appear in the TCRdb table, and some are missing; sequencing was by immunoSEQ multiplex PCR. The sample lists 300,000 to 350,000 clones, about 85% occurring once. The J gene is TRBJ1-3, the V gene TRBV5-1, with D maybe TRBD1 (5 bases). The sequence was collected from a person aged 18-60 years who received the Ad26.COV2.S COVID-19 vaccine or a placebo. The sequencing used peripheral blood, collected in a trial of Ad26.COV2.S vaccine versus placebo. The CDR3 DNA is TGCGCCAGCAGCTTGCAGGGCTCTGGAAACACCATATATTTT. It codes for CASSLQGSGNTIYF.